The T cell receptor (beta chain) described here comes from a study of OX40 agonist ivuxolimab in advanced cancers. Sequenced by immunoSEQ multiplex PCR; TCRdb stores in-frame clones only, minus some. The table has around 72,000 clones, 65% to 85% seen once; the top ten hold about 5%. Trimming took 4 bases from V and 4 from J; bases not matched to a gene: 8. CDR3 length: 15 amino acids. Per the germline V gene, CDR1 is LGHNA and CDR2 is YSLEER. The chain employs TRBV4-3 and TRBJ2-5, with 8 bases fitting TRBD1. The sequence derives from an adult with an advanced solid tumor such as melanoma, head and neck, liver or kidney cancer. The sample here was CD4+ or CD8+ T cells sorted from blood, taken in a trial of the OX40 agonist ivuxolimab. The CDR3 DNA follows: TGCGCCAGCAGCCTTCAGGGGGCGCTGGGAGAGACCCAGTACTTC. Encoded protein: CASSLQGALGETQYF.